This passage covers 25 T cell receptor beta chains from one sample sequenced in a study of blood T cells in healthy people across ages. Through a sample-barcoded 5' primer and a J-beta primer mix, a second PCR was run for about 6 to 11 cycles. Each CDR3 protein is one row after TCRdb ran MiXCR on the 5' RACE reads. Found here are under 850,000 distinct CDR3 sequences, about 36% of them singletons; the top ten hold over 10%. Sample: blood. The source of these receptors is a man in his late teens or twenties in good health.

V is TRBV7-9 and J is TRBJ1-2, with D unresolved. The V end was cut by 6 bases, the J end by 4 bases, with 15 bases between. Germline-derived CDR1 and CDR2 are SEHNR and FQNEAQ (reference sequence). This CDR3 contains 14 residues. The CDR3 DNA follows: TGTGCCAGCAGGGAACCTGGAACTACCTATGGCTACACCTTC. This gives the protein CASREPGTTYGYTF.

This rearrangement joins TRBV6-1 to TRBJ1-2; 8 bases are shared with TRBD1. Germline lookup yields CDR1 MNHNS and CDR2 SASEGT. The CDR3 spans 16 residues. J lost 2 bases, V lost 4 bases, and 9 bases had no gene match. Here the CDR3 DNA reads TGTGCCAGCAGTGGACGACAGGGGAGAACCAACTATGGCTACACCTTC. This sequence encodes CASSGRQGRTNYGYTF.

This clonotype occurred many times. V is TRBV20-1 and J is TRBJ2-7; possible D gene TRBD1, 6 bases. Germline V gene data show CDR1 as DFQATT and CDR2 as SNEGSKA (reference sequence). This CDR3 spans 13 amino acids. Trimming shortened V by 0 bases and J by 3 bases, and 9 bases separated the two germline ends. The CDR3 spells CSARETGNYEQYF. The CDR3 region has the DNA TGCAGTGCTAGAGAGACAGGAAACTACGAGCAGTACTTC.

This clonotype was observed a few times. The chain joins TRBV7-9 to TRBJ1-5; perhaps TRBD1 as D (5 bases). V lost 1 base to trimming and J lost 1 base, with 17 bases between them. The CDR3 spans 18 residues. Germline V lookup: CDR1 SEHNR, CDR2 FQNEAQ (reference sequence). As DNA, the CDR3 is TGTGCCAGCAGCTTAGGTTTGTCTGGGACCGGGAGCAATCAGCCCCAGCATTTT. Translating it yields CASSLGLSGTGSNQPQHF.

This clonotype turned up a few times. The chain has TRBV25-1 and TRBJ2-3; D might be TRBD1 (6 bases). The germline V and J ends were trimmed by 4 bases and 1 base, with 12 bases remaining between them. The CDR3 spans 15 residues. Germline CDR1 and CDR2: MGHDK and SYGVNS. Here the CDR3 reads CASSARDIRTDTQYF. The CDR3 DNA follows: TGTGCCAGCAGTGCCCGGGACATACGCACAGATACGCAGTATTTT.

In regard to this clonotype: At one end, the junction sequence differs from germline, possibly due to a read error. The chain links TRBV7-7 to TRBJ2-5; 13 positions match TRBD2. Germline CDR1 is SSHAT and CDR2 is FNYEAQ (reference sequence). The CDR3 is 15 residues long. The CDR3 reads CASSFGTSGVNEQYF. The CDR3 region has the DNA TGTGCTAGCAGCTTCGGGACTAGCGGGGTCAATGAGCAGTACTTC.

Here the CDR3 DNA reads TGCGCCAGCAGCTTGGACAGGGGAGTATCTGGCTACACCTTC. Encoded protein: CASSLDRGVSGYTF. This rearrangement joins TRBV5-1 to TRBJ1-2; 7 bases are shared with TRBD1. The CDR3 length is 14 residues. CDR1 SGHRS and CDR2 YFSETQ come from the germline V gene. The J segment lost 7 bases and the V segment lost 0 bases, leaving 6 bases of the junction unmatched.

This rearrangement joins TRBV4-2 to TRBJ2-7; 7 bases are shared with TRBD1. The CDR3 extends over 15 amino acids. V shed 5 bases and J 7 bases; nucleotides not matched to a gene: 14. Germline CDR1 is LGHNA and CDR2 is YNFKEQ. The CDR3: CASSSVSGGYNEQYF. The DNA of the CDR3 is TGTGCCAGCAGCTCAGTCTCAGGGGGTTACAATGAGCAGTACTTC.

The chain employs TRBV7-8 and TRBJ1-2, with 7 bases that match TRBD1. The CDR3 extends over 15 amino acids. Losses at the gene ends were 2 bases for V and 5 bases for J; bases not matched to a gene: 8. Germline V CDR1 and CDR2: SGHVS, FQNEAQ. This CDR3 is CASSLNGQAAYGYTF. The DNA for the CDR3 is TGTGCCAGCAGCTTAAATGGACAGGCTGCTTATGGCTACACCTTC. The variable domain in full, completed from reference TRBV7-8 and TRBJ1-2, reads GAGVSQSPRYKVAKRGQDVALRCDPISGHVSLFWYQQALGQGPEFLTYFQNEAQLDKSGLPSDRFFAERPEGSVSTLKIQRTQQEDSAVYLCASSLNGQAAYGYTFGSGTRLTVV.

This clonotype turned up a few times. This chain connects TRBV10-3 to TRBJ2-1; D remains unclear. The CDR3 extends over 13 amino acids. V lost 4 bases and J lost 4, with 8 bases in between. CDR1 and CDR2 (germline): ENHRY, SYGVKD. For the CDR3, the DNA is TGTGCCATCAGTGTTGAGCAGTACAATGAGCAGTTCTTC. It specifies CAISVEQYNEQFF.

This clonotype was recorded a few times. The chain carries TRBV29-1 and TRBJ1-2, with D hard to call. V lost 1 base and J 4 bases, leaving 7 bases between the germline ends. Germline V CDR1 and CDR2: SQVTM, ANQGSEA. The CDR3 extends over 12 amino acids. The CDR3 DNA follows: TGCAGCGTTGAAGGGGAGGTCTATGGCTACACCTTC. Its translation is CSVEGEVYGYTF.

J is TRBJ1-2 and V is TRBV7-2; possible D gene TRBD1, 6 bases. Germline V CDR1 and CDR2: SGHTA, FQGNSA. The CDR3 extends over 13 amino acids. Trimming removed 5 bases at V and 4 bases at J, with 11 bases between. In DNA form, the CDR3 reads TGTGCCAGCAGCCCAGGACAGACCTATGGCTACACCTTC. Its translation: CASSPGQTYGYTF.

This chain uses TRBV20-1 with TRBJ2-2, with TRBD1 matching 7 bases. The CDR3 consists of 15 residues. Trimming at V came to 2 bases and at J to 0 bases, leaving 3 bases not matched to a gene. CDR1 is DFQATT, CDR2 SNEGSKA, per germline (reference sequence). The CDR3 spells CSARLDRANTGELFF. The CDR3, as DNA: TGCAGTGCTAGACTTGACAGGGCGAACACCGGGGAGCTGTTTTTT.

The CDR3 bases are TGCAGTGCTAGGTTCCGCCAGGGAAATTCACCCCTCCACTTT. Translation: CSARFRQGNSPLHF. The V and J genes are TRBV20-1 and TRBJ1-6; possibly TRBD1 for D (5 bases). V was cut by 3 bases and J by 7 bases, with 13 bases left in between. CDR1 and CDR2 (germline): DFQATT, SNEGSKA (reference sequence). The CDR3 consists of 14 residues.

A few counts support this clonotype. The rearrangement joins TRBV12-3 or TRBV12-4 to TRBJ1-6; D may be TRBD1 (5 bases). This CDR3 is 14 amino acids long. Trimming took 4 bases from V and 5 from J, leaving 9 bases between them. CDR3 DNA sequence: TGTGCCAGCAGTTATGGACAAAATAATTCACCCCTCCACTTT. It yields the protein CASSYGQNNSPLHF.

The J gene is TRBJ2-1, the V gene TRBV20-1; D is perhaps TRBD2 (6 bases). V lost 6 bases, J lost 4 bases, and 10 bases lay in between. Germline CDR1 and CDR2: DFQATT and SNEGSKA (reference sequence). The CDR3 extends over 12 amino acids. This CDR3 reads CSAVGTYNEQFF. The CDR3 DNA reads as TGCAGTGCGGTGGGGACTTACAATGAGCAGTTCTTC.

This chain links TRBV24-1 with TRBJ2-3, with 13 bases identical to TRBD2. V gave up 7 bases and J gave up 4 bases; unmatched junction bases: 4. The CDR3 is made up of 15 amino acids. The V gene's germline CDR1 is KGHDR and CDR2 SFDVKD. Here the CDR3 reads CATRAGTSGADTQYF. The CDR3 nucleotides read TGTGCCACCAGAGCCGGGACTAGCGGGGCAGATACGCAGTATTTT.

This clonotype has a count of ten or more. The junction departs from germline at one end; a sequencing error may be responsible. CDR3 sequence reads: CASSLAPGTTIYEQYF. The DNA for the CDR3 is TGTGCCAGCAGCCTAGCCCCCGGGACAACAATCTACGAGCAGTACTTC. The rearrangement uses TRBV7-9 and TRBJ2-7; TRBD1 is a possible D gene (6 bases). Germline CDR1 and CDR2: SEHNR and FQNEAQ (reference sequence). This CDR3 region has 16 residues.

V is TRBV7-9 and J is TRBJ2-3; the match to TRBD1 covers 8 bases. This CDR3 spans 15 amino acids. Germline loops: CDR1 SEHNR, CDR2 FQNEAQ (reference sequence). Trimming at V came to 5 bases and at J to 5 bases, leaving 9 bases not matched to a gene. In nucleotides, the CDR3 is TGTGCCAGCAGCCGGGACAGGACAGGGCAAGATACGCAGTATTTT. This translates into CASSRDRTGQDTQYF.

The chain carries TRBV9 and TRBJ1-3; maybe TRBD1 (5 bases). Germline V gene data show CDR1 as SGDLS and CDR2 as YYNGEE. V was cut by 4 bases and J by 0 bases, with 11 bases left in between. The CDR3 extends over 15 amino acids. The CDR3 sequence is CASSWGLPSGNTIYF. In DNA, the CDR3 is TGTGCCAGCAGCTGGGGGTTACCCTCTGGAAACACCATATATTTT.

To note about this clonotype: Relative to the germline gene, one junction end is altered; a read error may explain this. The gene calls are TRBV2 and TRBJ2-5; 7 nucleotides align to TRBD2. This CDR3 spans 15 amino acids. Germline values: CDR1 SNHLY, CDR2 FYNNEI. The CDR3 DNA is TGTGCCAGCAGCCCGCCGGGACTAAGTCAAGAGGCCCAGTACTTC. This translates into CASSPPGLSQEAQYF.

The V and J genes are TRBV12-5 and TRBJ2-1; D unclear. Germline CDR1 and CDR2: LGHNT and FRNRAP. There are 13 residues in the CDR3. V lost 7 bases and J lost 6, with 13 bases in between. This chain's CDR3 is CASAMDRSNEQFF. Here the CDR3 DNA reads TGTGCTAGTGCCATGGACCGAAGCAATGAGCAGTTCTTC.

This clonotype turned up a few times. V and J are TRBV5-1 and TRBJ2-5; the match to TRBD2 covers 8 bases. Unmatched junction bases numbered 2, after V lost 0 bases and J lost 1 base. The CDR3 is 15 amino acids. The germline CDR1 and CDR2 sequences are SGHRS and YFSETQ. CDR3: CASSLGRGGQETQYF. The CDR3 nucleotides read TGCGCCAGCAGCTTGGGCCGGGGGGGCCAAGAGACCCAGTACTTC.

This chain links TRBV5-6 with TRBJ2-1; 8 bases are a match to TRBD1. Trimming at V came to 2 bases and at J to 8 bases, leaving 3 bases not matched to a gene. The length of the CDR3 is 13 residues. CDR1 is SGHDT and CDR2 is YYEEEE in the germline V gene. CDR3 sequence: CASSLDRGHEQFF. CDR3 nucleotide sequence: TGTGCCAGCAGCTTAGACAGGGGACATGAGCAGTTCTTC.

As to this clonotype: The junction does not match germline at one end; this may be a read error. V gene TRBV7-9 combines with J gene TRBJ1-2; unclear D gene. Germline assignment: CDR1 SEHNR and CDR2 FQNEAQ (reference sequence). CDR3 length: 17 residues. The CDR3 loop reads CASSLASETGSGDGYTF. CDR3 nucleotide sequence: TGTGCCAGCAGCCTAGCATCGGAAACGGGCTCCGGCGATGGCTACACCTTC. Complete variable domain (other parts from reference TRBV7-9 and TRBJ1-2): DTGVSQNPRHKITKRGQNVTFRCDPISEHNRLYWYRQTLGQGPEFLTYFQNEAQLEKSRLLSDRFSAERPKGSFSTLEIQRTEQGDSAMYLCASSLASETGSGDGYTFGSGTRLTVV.